This TCR beta chain came from a study of cytotoxic CD8 clonotypes in ibrutinib-treated CLL. Study findings and constraints: Once treatment began, public clonotypes, which were uncommon, contracted or stayed stable.

The CDR3 length is 16 residues. The V end lost 3 bases, the J end lost 0 bases, and 12 bases lay between the germline ends. The germline V gene has CDR1 KGHSH and CDR2 LQKENI. Assay used: immunoSEQ multiplex PCR; TCRdb lists only in-frame clones, some missing. The profile shows more than 300,000 clones, 80% of them singletons. A word on this clone: Its antigen is undetermined.

Sequences were derived from PBMCs, sampled before ibrutinib treatment. This rearrangement joins TRBV18 to TRBJ2-4; D is ambiguous. The sequence came from a human donor with chronic lymphocytic leukemia. As DNA, the CDR3 is TGTGCCAGCTCACCGCTAAGCATACTAGCCAAAAACATTCAGTACTTC. Translating it yields CASSPLSILAKNIQYF.